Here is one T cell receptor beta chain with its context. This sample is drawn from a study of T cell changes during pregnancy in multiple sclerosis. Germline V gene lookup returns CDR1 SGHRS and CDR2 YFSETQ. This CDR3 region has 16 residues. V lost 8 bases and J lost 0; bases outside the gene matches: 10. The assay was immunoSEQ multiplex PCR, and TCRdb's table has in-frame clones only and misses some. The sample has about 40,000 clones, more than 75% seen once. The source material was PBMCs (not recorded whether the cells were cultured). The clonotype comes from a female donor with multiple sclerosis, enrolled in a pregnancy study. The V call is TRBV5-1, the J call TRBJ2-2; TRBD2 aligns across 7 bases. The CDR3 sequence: CASISGTASNTGELFF. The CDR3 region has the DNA TGCGCCAGTATAAGCGGGACCGCATCGAACACCGGGGAGCTGTTTTTT.